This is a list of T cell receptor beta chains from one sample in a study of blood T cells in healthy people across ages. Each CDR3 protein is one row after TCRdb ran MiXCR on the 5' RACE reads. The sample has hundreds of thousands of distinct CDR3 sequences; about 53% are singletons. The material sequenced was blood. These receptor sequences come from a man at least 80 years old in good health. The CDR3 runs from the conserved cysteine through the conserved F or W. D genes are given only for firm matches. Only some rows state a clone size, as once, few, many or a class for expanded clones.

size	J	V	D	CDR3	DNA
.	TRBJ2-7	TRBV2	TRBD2	CASSGSGSPYEQYF	TGTGCCAGCAGTGGAAGCGGGAGTCCCTACGAGCAGTACTTC
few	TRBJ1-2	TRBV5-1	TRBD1	CASSLEGAGYGYTF	TGCGCCAGCAGCTTGGAGGGGGCGGGATATGGCTACACCTTC
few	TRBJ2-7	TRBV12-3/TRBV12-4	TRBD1	CASSSPGQGYEQYF	TGTGCCAGCAGTTCGCCGGGACAGGGGTACGAGCAGTACTTC
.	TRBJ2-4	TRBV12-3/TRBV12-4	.	CASSAGTDKNIQYF	TGTGCCAGCAGTGCAGGGACGGATAAAAACATTCAGTACTTC
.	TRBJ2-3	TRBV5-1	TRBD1	CASRLTGTVDTQYF	TGCGCCAGCAGATTGACAGGGACGGTAGATACGCAGTATTTT
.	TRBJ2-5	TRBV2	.	CASRTLQETQYF	TGTGCCAGCCGGACTCTTCAAGAGACCCAGTACTTC
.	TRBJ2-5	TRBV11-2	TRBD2	CASSLPRLAGELRYQETQYF	TGTGCCAGCAGCTTACCGAGACTAGCGGGAGAACTAAGGTACCAAGAGACCCAGTACTTC
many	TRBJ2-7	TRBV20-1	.	CSARSGAGYEQYF	TGCAGTGCTAGATCCGGGGCGGGCTACGAGCAGTACTTC
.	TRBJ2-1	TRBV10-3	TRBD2	CAISDPSGIYNEQFF	TGTGCCATCAGTGATCCCAGCGGGATTTACAATGAGCAGTTCTTC
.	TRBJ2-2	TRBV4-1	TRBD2	CASSQLGTKNTGELFF	TGCGCCAGCAGCCAGCTAGGGACTAAGAACACCGGGGAGCTGTTTTTT
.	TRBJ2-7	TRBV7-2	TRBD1	CAGSQGQLYSYEQYF	TGTGCCGGCAGCCAGGGACAGTTATACTCCTACGAGCAGTACTTC
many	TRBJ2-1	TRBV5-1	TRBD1	CASSRDSSYNEQFF	TGTGCCAGCAGTCGGGACAGCTCCTACAATGAGCAGTTCTTC
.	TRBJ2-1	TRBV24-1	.	CATSEITRGRNEQFF	TGTGCCACCAGTGAAATCACCAGGGGTAGAAATGAGCAGTTCTTC
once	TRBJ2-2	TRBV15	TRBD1	CATSGQGWTGELFF	TGTGCCACCAGCGGACAGGGATGGACCGGGGAGCTGTTTTTT
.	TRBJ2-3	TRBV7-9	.	CASSDLFLRDAVTTDTQYF	TGTGCCAGCAGCGACCTTTTTCTTAGGGATGCGGTGACGACAGATACGCAGTATTTT
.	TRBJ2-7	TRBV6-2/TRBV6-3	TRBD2	CASTLAGAPSNEQYF	TGTGCCAGCACCCTAGCGGGAGCCCCAAGCAACGAGCAGTACTTC
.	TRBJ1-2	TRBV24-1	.	CATSDPTSYGYTF	TGTGCCACCAGTGACCCCACATCCTATGGCTACACCTTC
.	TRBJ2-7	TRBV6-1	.	CASSGTRAKTYEQYF	TGTGCCAGCAGTGGGACACGGGCAAAAACCTACGAGCAGTACTTC
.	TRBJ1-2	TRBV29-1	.	CSVEARGYGYTF	TGCAGCGTTGAGGCGAGGGGCTATGGCTACACCTTC
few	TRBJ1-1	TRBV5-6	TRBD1	CASSWGTGPEAFF	TGTGCCAGCAGCTGGGGGACAGGGCCTGAAGCTTTCTTT
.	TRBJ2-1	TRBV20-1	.	CSTSSRVGNEQFF	TGCAGTACTAGTTCCAGGGTCGGCAATGAGCAGTTCTTC
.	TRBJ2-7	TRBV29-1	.	CSVTDPASYEQYF	TGCAGCGTTACGGACCCGGCCTCCTACGAGCAGTACTTC
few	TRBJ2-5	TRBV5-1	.	CASSLRGVDKTQYF	TGCGCCAGCAGCTTGAGGGGGGTTGATAAGACCCAGTACTTC
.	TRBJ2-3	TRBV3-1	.	CASSFAYRDKREHRYAYF	TGTGCCAGCAGCTTCGCTTACCGGGACAAGAGGGAGCACAGATACGCGTATTTT
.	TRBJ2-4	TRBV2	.	CASSDVASLAKNIQYF	TGTGCCAGCAGTGATGTGGCGAGTCTAGCCAAAAACATTCAGTACTTC
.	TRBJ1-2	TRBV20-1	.	CSAREPGTRDYGYTF	TGCAGTGCTAGAGAGCCGGGGACAAGAGACTATGGCTACACCTTC
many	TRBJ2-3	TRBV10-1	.	CASSEFSGSGHRYAYF	TGCGCCAGCAGTGAGTTCTCCGGGTCGGGGCACAGATACGCGTATTTT
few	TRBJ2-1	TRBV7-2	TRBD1	CASSLEATGGTNEQFF	TGTGCCAGCAGCTTAGAGGCGACAGGGGGGACTAATGAGCAGTTCTTC
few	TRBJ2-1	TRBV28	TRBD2	CASRTEAGGLRNEQFF	TGTGCCAGCAGGACTGAAGCGGGAGGGCTCAGGAATGAGCAGTTCTTC
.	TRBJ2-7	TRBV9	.	CASSNGGRDEQYF	TGTGCCAGCAGCAACGGAGGAAGGGACGAGCAGTACTTC
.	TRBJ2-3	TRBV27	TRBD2	CASSLWREYADTQYF	TGTGCCAGCAGTTTGTGGCGGGAGTACGCAGATACGCAGTATTTT
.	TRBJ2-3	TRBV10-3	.	CAISGGAQHRYAYF	TGTGCCATCAGTGGAGGGGCCCAGCACAGATACGCGTATTTT
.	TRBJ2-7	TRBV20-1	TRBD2	CSARHSGKTYEQYF	TGCAGTGCTAGGCATAGCGGGAAGACCTACGAGCAGTACTTC
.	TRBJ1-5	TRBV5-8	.	CASSLAFGQRTSNQPQHF	TGTGCCAGCAGCTTGGCCTTTGGCCAGCGGACATCCAATCAGCCCCAGCATTTT
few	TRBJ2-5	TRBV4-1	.	CASSQTIGETQYF	TGCGCCAGCAGCCAGACGATTGGGGAGACCCAGTACTTC
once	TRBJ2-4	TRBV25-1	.	CASSEQGLNIQYF	TGTGCCAGCAGTGAACAGGGGTTAAACATTCAGTACTTC
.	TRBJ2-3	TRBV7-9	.	CASSRKRMQSTDTQYF	TGTGCCAGCAGCCGTAAGAGGATGCAAAGCACAGATACGCAGTATTTT
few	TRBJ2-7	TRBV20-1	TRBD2	CSARVRGSSTYEQYF	TGCAGTGCTAGAGTTCGCGGGAGCTCAACCTACGAGCAGTACTTC
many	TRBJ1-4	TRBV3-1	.	CASSQVQGLREKLFF	TGTGCCAGCAGCCAAGTCCAGGGGCTCCGTGAAAAACTGTTTTTT
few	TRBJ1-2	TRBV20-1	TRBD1	CSARDGAGGRSYGYTF	TGCAGTGCTAGAGATGGGGCAGGGGGGAGGAGTTATGGCTACACCTTC
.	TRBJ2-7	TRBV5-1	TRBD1	CASRPPGQGNYEQYF	TGCGCCAGCAGACCCCCGGGACAGGGGAACTACGAGCAGTACTTC
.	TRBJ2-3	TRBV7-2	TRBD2	CASSWSRTSGSEAYF	TGTGCCAGCAGCTGGTCCCGGACTAGCGGGAGTGAAGCGTATTTT
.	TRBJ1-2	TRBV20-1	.	CSARERPYGYTF	TGCAGTGCTAGGGAGAGGCCCTATGGCTACACCTTC
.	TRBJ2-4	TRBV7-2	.	CASSLGGLIEDIQYF	TGTGCCAGCAGCTTGGGGGGCTTGATTGAGGACATTCAGTACTTC
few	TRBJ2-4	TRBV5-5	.	CASSFSGGDIQYF	TGTGCCAGCAGCTTCTCCGGGGGTGACATTCAGTACTTC
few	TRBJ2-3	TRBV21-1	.	CASTLTTGQKVVDTQYF	TGTGCCAGCACCCTGACGACAGGGCAAAAAGTGGTTGATACGCAGTATTTT
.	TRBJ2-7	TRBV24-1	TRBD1	CATSEAGQGAYEQYF	TGTGCCACCAGTGAGGCGGGACAGGGGGCATACGAGCAGTACTTC
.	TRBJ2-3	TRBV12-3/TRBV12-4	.	CASSRTAGRYAYF	TGTGCCAGCAGTCGGACTGCCGGCAGATACGCGTATTTT
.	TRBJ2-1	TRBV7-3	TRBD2	CASSLGASSGHEQFF	TGTGCCAGCAGCTTAGGTGCGTCTAGCGGGCATGAGCAGTTCTTC
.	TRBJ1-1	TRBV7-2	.	CASSLISEPFF	TGTGCCAGCAGCTTAATCTCGGAACCTTTCTTT
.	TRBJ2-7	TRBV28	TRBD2	CASSLTGTSVYNEQYF	TGTGCCAGCAGTTTGACCGGGACTAGCGTTTACAATGAGCAGTACTTC
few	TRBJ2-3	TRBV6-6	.	CASIDRGWDTQYF	TGTGCCAGCATCGACCGAGGGTGGGATACGCAGTATTTT
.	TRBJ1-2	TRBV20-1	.	CSATTDPLSGYTF	TGCAGTGCTACGACAGACCCGTTATCCGGCTACACCTTC